This TCR beta chain was sequenced for a study of T cells in Graves' hyperthyroidism and ophthalmopathy. Study details: Peripheral blood draws took place at initial diagnosis, ahead of any treatment. Study-level findings and limits: Prediction of ophthalmopathy progression came a median around 7.1 months pre-onset.

This clonotype was detected a few times. Its target is unknown. Amplified TCR beta CDR3 regions derived from RNA transcripts. First-round RT-PCR of the TCR CDR3 relied on the HTBI primer set. Each CDR3 protein is one row after TCRdb ran MiXCR on the multiplex PCR reads. The profile shows some 300,000 distinct CDR3 sequences, roughly 20% of them singletons. CDR1 ENHRY and CDR2 SYGVKD come from the germline V gene. The CDR3 runs 17 residues. After removal of 4 bases from V and 2 bases from J, the junction contained 10 bases not matched to a gene. The sequencing input was blood. The sequence was collected from a man between 50 and 59 years old with Graves' ophthalmopathy. V usage is TRBV10-3 and J usage is TRBJ2-2; 7 bases line up with TRBD2. The CDR3 sequence is CAISVPRLADNTGELFF. The DNA for the CDR3 is TGTGCCATCAGTGTTCCTCGGCTAGCGGACAACACCGGGGAGCTGTTTTTT.